This TCR beta chain was found in a study of spatial heterogeneity in lung cancer. This clonotype was recorded many times. Time point noted: sample taken at primary tumor resection. Unsorted samples of tumor, nontumor lung or frozen PBMC had their whole RNA sequenced. The germline V gene has CDR1 SQVTM and CDR2 ANQGSEA. Trimming shortened V by 0 bases and J by 6 bases, and 12 bases separated the two germline ends. The CDR3 is 13 residues long. TCRdb recomputed calls from the 5' RACE reads with MiXCR, one row per CDR3 protein. Among 10,000 to 12,000 distinct CDR3 sequences listed, about 5% were seen once.

The source was PBMCs, collected at surgery. This sequence joins TRBV29-1 and TRBJ2-7; TRBD1 might be the D (5 bases). The origin of this receptor is a male donor with early-stage non-small cell lung cancer. This chain's CDR3 is CSVEERRAGEQYF. The DNA for the CDR3 is TGCAGCGTTGAAGAACGCAGGGCTGGCGAGCAGTACTTC.